Listed here are 6 T cell receptor beta chains from one sample, sequenced in a study of blood T cells in healthy people across ages (dated by TCRdb to between 2015 and 2017). The library was produced with 5' RACE. Sequencing relied on an Illumina HiSeq 2500. A second PCR of roughly 7 to 12 cycles was run with a J-beta primer mix and a sample-barcoded 5' primer. TCRdb reprocessing: public reads trimmed at Q25 with fastp, clones called with MiXCR, in-frame beta chains kept. A single entry per CDR3 protein holds the most common genes and DNA from its merged rows. The sample records about 600,000 distinct CDR3 sequences, around 48% of which are singletons. The ten largest make up around 24% of the sample. The sample taken for sequencing was blood. These receptors came from an elderly man in good health.

The chain has TRBV4-1 and TRBJ2-3, with D unresolved. Trimming removed 0 bases at V and 6 bases at J, with 16 bases between. The germline V gene has CDR1 MGHRA and CDR2 YSYEKL. CDR3 size: 16 residues. In DNA, the CDR3 is TGCGCCAGCAGCCAAGATGACTCCACGGCAAAGGATACGCAGTATTTT. Its protein is CASSQDDSTAKDTQYF.

This clonotype turned up a few times. CDR3 loop: CSARETSGSSYEQYF. DNA for the CDR3: TGCAGTGCTAGGGAGACTAGCGGGAGCTCCTACGAGCAGTACTTC. The chain couples TRBV20-1 to TRBJ2-7, with 12 bases aligning to TRBD2. CDR1 DFQATT and CDR2 SNEGSKA come from the germline V gene (reference sequence). The CDR3 is 15 residues long. Germline trimming cut 3 bases from V and 0 bases from J; bases unmatched to any gene: 3.

The genes are TRBV7-2 and TRBJ2-1; 11 nucleotides line up with TRBD1. V was pared by 6 bases and J by 1 base, with 14 bases of the junction left unmatched. The CDR3 loop spans 19 amino acids. Per the germline V gene, CDR1 is SGHTA and CDR2 is FQGNSA. CDR3 protein: CASRVRGDRGTPSYNEQFF. The CDR3, as DNA: TGTGCCAGCAGAGTCCGGGGGGACAGGGGGACTCCGTCCTACAATGAGCAGTTCTTC.

This chain links TRBV11-2 with TRBJ2-3; D not resolved. The CDR3 extends over 12 amino acids. Trimming stripped 0 bases from V and 8 bases from J, with 6 bases between. CDR1 is SGHAT and CDR2 is FQNNGV in the germline V gene. CDR3 in amino acids: CASSLEGPTQYF. DNA for the CDR3: TGTGCCAGCAGCTTAGAGGGTCCTACGCAGTATTTT.

V is TRBV29-1 and J is TRBJ2-7; 8 bases match TRBD1. The J call is uncertain, as TRBJ2-5 better fits the DNA end. The CDR3 length is 12 residues. Germline V CDR1 and CDR2: SQVTM, ANQGSEA. The CDR3 DNA reads TGCAGCGCCCGACAGGGGTGGAAGACCCAGTACTTC. This translates into CSARQGWKTQYF.

The chain is built from TRBV7-3 and TRBJ1-2, with a possible D match to TRBD1 (6 bases). Trimming took off 5 bases at V and 7 bases at J, with 17 bases between the two ends. There are 14 residues in the CDR3. Germline V gene sequence: CDR1 SGHTA, CDR2 FQGTGA. The CDR3 here is CASSPGGGQGGYTF. The CDR3 nucleotides are TGTGCCAGCAGCCCCGGCGGGGGCCAAGGTGGCTACACCTTC.